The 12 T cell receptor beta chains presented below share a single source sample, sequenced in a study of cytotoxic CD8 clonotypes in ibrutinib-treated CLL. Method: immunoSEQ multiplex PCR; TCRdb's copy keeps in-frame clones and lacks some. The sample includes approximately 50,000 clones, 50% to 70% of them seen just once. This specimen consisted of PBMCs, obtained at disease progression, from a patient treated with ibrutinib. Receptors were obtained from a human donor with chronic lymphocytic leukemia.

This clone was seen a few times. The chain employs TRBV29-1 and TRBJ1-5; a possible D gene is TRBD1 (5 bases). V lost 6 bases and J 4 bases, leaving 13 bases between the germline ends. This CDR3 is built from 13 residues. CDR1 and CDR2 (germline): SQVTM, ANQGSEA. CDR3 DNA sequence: TGCAGCGTGTCCGGGGGGTTGAATCAGCCCCAGCATTTT. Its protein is CSVSGGLNQPQHF.

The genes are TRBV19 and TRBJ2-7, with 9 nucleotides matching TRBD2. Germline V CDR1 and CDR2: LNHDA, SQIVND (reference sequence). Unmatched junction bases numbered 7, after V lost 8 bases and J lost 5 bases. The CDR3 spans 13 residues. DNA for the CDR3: TGTGCCAGTTCCGGGACTAGCATCCACGAGCAGTACTTC. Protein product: CASSGTSIHEQYF.

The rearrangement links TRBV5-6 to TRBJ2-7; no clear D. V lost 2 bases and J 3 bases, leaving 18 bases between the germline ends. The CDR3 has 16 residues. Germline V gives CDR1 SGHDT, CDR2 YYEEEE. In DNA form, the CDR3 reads TGTGCCAGCAGCTTATTAAATACAGCCACTATCTACGAGCAGTACTTC. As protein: CASSLLNTATIYEQYF. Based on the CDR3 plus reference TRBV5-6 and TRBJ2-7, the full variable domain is DAGVTQSPTHLIKTRGQQVTLRCSPKSGHDTVSWYQQALGQGPQFIFQYYEEEERQRGNFPDRFSGHQFPNYSSELNVNALLLGDSALYLCASSLLNTATIYEQYFGPGTRLTVT.

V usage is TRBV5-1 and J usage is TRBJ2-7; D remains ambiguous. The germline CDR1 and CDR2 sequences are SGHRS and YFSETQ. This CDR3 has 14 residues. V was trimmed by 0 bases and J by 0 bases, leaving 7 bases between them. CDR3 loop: CASSLGRDSYEQYF. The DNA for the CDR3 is TGCGCCAGCAGCTTGGGTAGGGACTCCTACGAGCAGTACTTC.

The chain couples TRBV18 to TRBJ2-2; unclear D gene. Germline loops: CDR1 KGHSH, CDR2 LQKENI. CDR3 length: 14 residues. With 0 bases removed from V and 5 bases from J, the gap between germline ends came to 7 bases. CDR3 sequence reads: CASSPPVTTGELFF. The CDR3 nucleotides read TGTGCCAGCTCACCACCGGTGACAACCGGGGAGCTGTTTTTT.

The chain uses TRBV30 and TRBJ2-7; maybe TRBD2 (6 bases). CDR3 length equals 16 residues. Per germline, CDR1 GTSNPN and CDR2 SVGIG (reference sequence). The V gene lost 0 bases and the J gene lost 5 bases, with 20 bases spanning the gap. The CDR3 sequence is CAWSVLSPGRLDEQYF. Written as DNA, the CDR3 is TGTGCCTGGAGTGTTCTTTCACCAGGGAGGTTGGACGAGCAGTACTTC.

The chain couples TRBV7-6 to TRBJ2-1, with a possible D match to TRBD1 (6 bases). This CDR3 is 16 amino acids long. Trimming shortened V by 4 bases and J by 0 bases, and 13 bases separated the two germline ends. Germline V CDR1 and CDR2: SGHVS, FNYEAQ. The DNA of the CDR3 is TGTGCCAGCAGCTCCGGGACACTCAGCTCCTACAATGAGCAGTTCTTC. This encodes CASSSGTLSSYNEQFF. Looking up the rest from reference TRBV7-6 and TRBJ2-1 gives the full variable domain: GAGVSQSPRYKVTKRGQDVALRCDPISGHVSLYWYRQALGQGPEFLTYFNYEAQQDKSGLPNDRFSAERPEGSISTLTIQRTEQRDSAMYRCASSSGTLSSYNEQFFGPGTRLTVL.

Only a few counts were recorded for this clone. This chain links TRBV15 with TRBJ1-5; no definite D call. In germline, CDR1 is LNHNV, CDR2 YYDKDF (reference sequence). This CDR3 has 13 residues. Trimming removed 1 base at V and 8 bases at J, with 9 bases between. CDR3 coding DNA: TGTGCCACCAGCAGAGGCGCCGGAAAGCCCCAGCATTTT. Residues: CATSRGAGKPQHF.

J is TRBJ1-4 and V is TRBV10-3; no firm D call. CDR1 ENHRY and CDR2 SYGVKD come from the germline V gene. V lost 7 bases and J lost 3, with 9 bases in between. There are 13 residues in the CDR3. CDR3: CAINGNANEKLFF. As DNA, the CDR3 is TGTGCCATCAACGGAAACGCTAATGAAAAACTGTTTTTT.

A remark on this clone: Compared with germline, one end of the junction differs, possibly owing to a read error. The CDR3 loop is CASSLATGHSYEQYF. Written as DNA, the CDR3 is TGTGCCAGCAGCCTAGCTACGGGACATTCCTACGAGCAGTACTTC. V gene TRBV7-9 combines with J gene TRBJ2-7; D perhaps matches TRBD1 (6 bases). This CDR3 has 15 amino acids. Germline V gene lookup returns CDR1 SEHNR and CDR2 FQNEAQ (reference sequence). Using reference TRBV7-9 and TRBJ2-7 for the parts outside the CDR3, the full variable domain is DTGVSQNPRHKITKRGQNVTFRCDPISEHNRLYWYRQTLGQGPEFLTYFQNEAQLEKSRLLSDRFSAERPKGSFSTLEIQRTEQGDSAMYLCASSLATGHSYEQYFGPGTRLTVT.

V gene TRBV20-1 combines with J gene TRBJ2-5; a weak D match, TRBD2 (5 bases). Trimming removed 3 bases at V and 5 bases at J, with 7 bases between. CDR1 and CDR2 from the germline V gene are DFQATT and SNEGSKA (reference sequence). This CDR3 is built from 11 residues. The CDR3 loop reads CSASWEETQYF. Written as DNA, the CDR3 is TGCAGTGCTAGCTGGGAGGAGACCCAGTACTTC.

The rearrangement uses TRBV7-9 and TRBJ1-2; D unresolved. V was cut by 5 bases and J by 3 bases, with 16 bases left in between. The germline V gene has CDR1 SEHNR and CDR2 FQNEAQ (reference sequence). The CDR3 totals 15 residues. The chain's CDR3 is CASSPTSMGYYGYTF. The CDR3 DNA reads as TGTGCCAGCAGCCCCACTTCCATGGGGTACTATGGCTACACCTTC.